This T cell receptor (beta chain) was captured in a study of human thymus T cells (dated by TCRdb to 2020 to 2022). Study-level background: The study characterized TCR alpha and beta repertoires from fewer than 10 infant thymus samples and four related peripheral blood samples. Donor ages ranging from about 7 to 250 days were recorded, and a handful of male and two female infants were included in the cohort. Points the paper makes about the study in general: Thymus samples yielded on average approximately 860,000 unique TCRB clonotypes, compared with around 91,000 from blood samples. Both the thymic and the peripheral blood repertoires appeared to show biased V and J gene segment usage.

Inclusive of the bounding cysteine and phenylalanine, the CDR3 is 14 residues long. Of the read, only the CDR3 DNA is kept; its 42 bases are in frame from base 1. CDR1 and CDR2 were assigned from the germline V gene (reference sequence) as LNHDA and SQIVND. Trimming takes 5 bases from V and 3 bases from J, and the germline ends sit 11 bases apart. The immunoSEQ multiplex PCR assay was used to amplify the TCRB and TCRAD loci from a standardized amount of quality-controlled genomic DNA. The amplicons covered the V(D)J region and were long enough to include the CDR3 and to identify the V and J genes. Amplicon sequencing was performed on an Illumina platform through the commercial immunoSEQ service. Regarding the original processing steps: Primer bias and sequencing errors were corrected as previously described, and TCRAD and TCRB definitions were based on the IMGT database. immunoSEQ Analyzer 3.0 and VDJTools were used for repertoire analysis, which covered basic statistics, V/J segment usage, diversity estimates, rarefaction and pairwise overlap. To estimate diversity, the Chao1, ChaoE, Efron-Thisted, Shannon and inverse Simpson indices were applied, and diversity was also estimated on datasets down-sampled to the smallest sample. Repertoire overlap was determined by strict matching of CDR3 nucleotide sequence, V gene and J gene, and Jaccard-based multidimensional scaling clustering was applied. This is the immuneACCESS table as TCRdb keeps it, with only in-frame sequences that have V and J called. A part of the clones is gone; compared with another copy, unresolved V genes explain less than half, and the rest is unexplained. V and J calls and clone size are as listed in that table; D and trimming were resolved from the DNA. In all, the sample holds around 44,000 clones, and roughly 94% of those were seen once. The ten biggest clones cover about 0.12% of the sample.

Immunologically healthy infants undergoing open corrective cardiac surgery for congenital heart defects in Finland were used as donors. From four of the eight donors, a small aliquot of 0.5-1 mL peripheral blood was collected during surgery. For the blood samples, genomic DNA was extracted from all available leukocytes instead of from a set number of cells. Erythrocytes were removed from blood with ACK lysis buffer, and the leukocytes were stored as pellets at -70 °C. A QIAsymphony instrument was used to extract genomic DNA from frozen cell pellets. Points on this clone: What antigen it recognizes has not been identified. No clone much larger than this one lies a single base away; base qualities are absent.

The sequence joins TRBV19 to TRBJ1-5; the D gene cannot be named for sure. The source is a boy under three years old with a congenital heart defect but otherwise immunologically healthy. Sequencing was carried out using blood. The CDR3 corresponds to CASSSPGFNQPQHF. The nucleotide sequence reads TGTGCCAGTAGTTCCCCGGGGTTCAATCAGCCCCAGCATTTT.